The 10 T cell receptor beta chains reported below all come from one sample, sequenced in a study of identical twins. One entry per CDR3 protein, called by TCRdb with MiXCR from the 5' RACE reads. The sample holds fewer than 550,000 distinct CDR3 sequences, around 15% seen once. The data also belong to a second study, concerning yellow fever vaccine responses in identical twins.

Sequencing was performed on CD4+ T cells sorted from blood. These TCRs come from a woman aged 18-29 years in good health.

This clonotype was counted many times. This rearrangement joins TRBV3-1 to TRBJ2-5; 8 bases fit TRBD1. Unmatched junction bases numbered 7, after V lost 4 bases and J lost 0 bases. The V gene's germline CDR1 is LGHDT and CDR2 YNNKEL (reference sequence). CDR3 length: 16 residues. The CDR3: CASSLPKTGDQETQYF. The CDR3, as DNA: TGTGCCAGCAGCCTTCCCAAGACAGGGGACCAAGAGACCCAGTACTTC.

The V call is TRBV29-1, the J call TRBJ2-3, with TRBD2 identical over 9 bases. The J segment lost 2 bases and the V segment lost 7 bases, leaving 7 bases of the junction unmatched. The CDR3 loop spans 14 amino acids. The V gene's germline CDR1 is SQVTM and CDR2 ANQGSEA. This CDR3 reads CSAKTSGPTDTQYF. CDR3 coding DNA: TGCAGCGCTAAGACTAGCGGACCCACAGATACGCAGTATTTT.

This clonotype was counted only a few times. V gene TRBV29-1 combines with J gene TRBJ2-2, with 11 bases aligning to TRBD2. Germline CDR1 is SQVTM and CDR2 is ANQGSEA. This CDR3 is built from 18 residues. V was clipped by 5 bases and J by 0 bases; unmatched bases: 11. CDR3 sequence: CSVLGLAGSASNTGELFF. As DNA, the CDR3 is TGCAGCGTTCTCGGACTAGCGGGTTCCGCCTCGAACACCGGGGAGCTGTTTTTT.

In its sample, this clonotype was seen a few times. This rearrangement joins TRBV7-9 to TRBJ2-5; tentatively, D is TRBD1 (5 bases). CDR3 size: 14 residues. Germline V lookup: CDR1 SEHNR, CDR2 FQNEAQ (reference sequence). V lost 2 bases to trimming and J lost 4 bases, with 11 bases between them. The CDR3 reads CASSLHQGTETQYF. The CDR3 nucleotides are TGTGCCAGCAGCTTACATCAGGGCACAGAGACCCAGTACTTC. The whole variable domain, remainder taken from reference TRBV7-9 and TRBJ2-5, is DTGVSQNPRHKITKRGQNVTFRCDPISEHNRLYWYRQTLGQGPEFLTYFQNEAQLEKSRLLSDRFSAERPKGSFSTLEIQRTEQGDSAMYLCASSLHQGTETQYFGPGTRLLVL.

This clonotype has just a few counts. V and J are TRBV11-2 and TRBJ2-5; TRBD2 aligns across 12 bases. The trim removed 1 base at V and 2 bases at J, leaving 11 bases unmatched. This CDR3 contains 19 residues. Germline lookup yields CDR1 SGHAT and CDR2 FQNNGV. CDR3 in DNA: TGTGCCAGCAGCTTAGGCGTGCGGCTAGCGGGGGGGGATCAAGAGACCCAGTACTTC. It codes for CASSLGVRLAGGDQETQYF.

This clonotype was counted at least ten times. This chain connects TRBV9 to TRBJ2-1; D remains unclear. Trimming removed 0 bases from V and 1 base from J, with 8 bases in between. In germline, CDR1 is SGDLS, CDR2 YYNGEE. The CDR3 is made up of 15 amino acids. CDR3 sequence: CASSVAALSYNEQFF. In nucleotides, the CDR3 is TGTGCCAGCAGCGTAGCTGCGTTGTCCTACAATGAGCAGTTCTTC.

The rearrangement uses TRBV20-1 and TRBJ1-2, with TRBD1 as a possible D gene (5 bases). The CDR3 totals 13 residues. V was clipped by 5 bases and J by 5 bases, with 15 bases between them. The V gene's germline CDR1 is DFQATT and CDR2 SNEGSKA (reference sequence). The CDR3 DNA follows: TGCAGTGCTGGAACCGGGACGGAGTATGGCTACACCTTC. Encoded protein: CSAGTGTEYGYTF.

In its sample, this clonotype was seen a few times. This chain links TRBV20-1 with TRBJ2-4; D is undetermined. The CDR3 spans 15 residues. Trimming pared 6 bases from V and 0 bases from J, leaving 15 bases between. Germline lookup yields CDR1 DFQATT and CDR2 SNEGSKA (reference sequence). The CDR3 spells CSAPDALLAKNIQYF. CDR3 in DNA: TGCAGTGCCCCGGATGCGCTACTAGCCAAAAACATTCAGTACTTC.

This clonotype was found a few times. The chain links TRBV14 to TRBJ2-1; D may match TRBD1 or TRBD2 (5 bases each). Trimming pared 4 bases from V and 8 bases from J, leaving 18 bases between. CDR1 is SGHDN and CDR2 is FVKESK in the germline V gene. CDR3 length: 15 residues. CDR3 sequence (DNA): TGTGCCAGCAGCCTAGGTGGGACCTTACATCATGAGCAGTTCTTC. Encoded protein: CASSLGGTLHHEQFF.

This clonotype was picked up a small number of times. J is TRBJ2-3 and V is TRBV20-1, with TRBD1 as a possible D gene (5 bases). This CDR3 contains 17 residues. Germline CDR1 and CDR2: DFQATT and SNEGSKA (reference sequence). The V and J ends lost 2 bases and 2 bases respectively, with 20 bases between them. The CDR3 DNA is TGCAGTGCTAGATCTCAATTAGGGGTTGGGTTCACAGATACGCAGTATTTT. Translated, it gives CSARSQLGVGFTDTQYF.